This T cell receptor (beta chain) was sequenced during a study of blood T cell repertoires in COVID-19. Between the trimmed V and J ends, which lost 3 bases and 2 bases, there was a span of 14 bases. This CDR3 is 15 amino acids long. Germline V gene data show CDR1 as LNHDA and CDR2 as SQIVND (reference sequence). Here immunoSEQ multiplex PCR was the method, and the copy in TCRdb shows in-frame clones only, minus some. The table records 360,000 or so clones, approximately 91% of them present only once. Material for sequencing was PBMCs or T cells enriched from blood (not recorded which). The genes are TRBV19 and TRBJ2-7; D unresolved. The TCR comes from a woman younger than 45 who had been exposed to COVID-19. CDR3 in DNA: TGTGCCAGTAGTATGAGTGGAACTACGACCTACGAGCAGTACTTC. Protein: CASSMSGTTTYEQYF.